This T cell receptor (beta chain) stems from a study of blood T cell repertoires in COVID-19. About the research overall: COVID-19 samples, acute and convalescent, were from the United States, Italy and Spain. Nucleic acid was either cDNA or gDNA, and it came from T cells, B-cell-depleted T cells, or PBMCs.

The length of the CDR3 is 16 residues. Germline assignment: CDR1 MRHNA and CDR2 SNTAGT. The V end was cut by 6 bases, the J end by 0 bases, with 15 bases between. In the authors' methods: Reference gene primer amplification gave nucleated cell count estimates. Method: immunoSEQ multiplex PCR; TCRdb's copy keeps in-frame clones and lacks some. V and J calls and clone size are copied from that table; D and trimming were computed from the DNA. This sample has 87,000 or so clones, with around 83% found just once. This TCR was recovered from a woman between 65 and 79 years old with acute or convalescent COVID-19. Sequencing was carried out using peripheral blood. The genes are TRBV6-4 and TRBJ2-1; D may be TRBD2 (5 bases). DNA for the CDR3: TGTGCCAGCAGCCCGGAGGCAGTTAGCTCCTACAATGAGCAGTTCTTC. Encoded protein: CASSPEAVSSYNEQFF.